One T cell receptor beta chain is described in this entry. Its specificity is unknown. The CDR3 loop spans 14 amino acids. The V gene lost 4 bases and the J gene lost 6 bases, with 18 bases spanning the gap. From germline, CDR1 is SQVTM and CDR2 ANQGSEA. Produced via immunoSEQ multiplex PCR; TCRdb's table is partial and in-frame only. Of about 120,000 clones in the sample, 90% were seen once. These data come from a study of graft-versus-host responses after intestinal transplantation. In the study overall: Each recipient received a multivisceral, liver-intestinal, or isolated intestinal graft. Each recipient received anti-thymocyte globulin induction, then tacrolimus and steroids for around 3 years.

This TCR derives from a human donor who received an intestinal transplant. The V call is TRBV29-1, the J call TRBJ1-1; weak D call: TRBD1 (5 bases). The sequenced sample was unstimulated CD4+ T cells sorted from spleen or lymph node cells, obtained before intestinal transplant. CDR3 nucleotide sequence: TGCAGCGTTGTTATCCACCAGGGTAAGGCTGAAGCTTTCTTT. It specifies CSVVIHQGKAEAFF.